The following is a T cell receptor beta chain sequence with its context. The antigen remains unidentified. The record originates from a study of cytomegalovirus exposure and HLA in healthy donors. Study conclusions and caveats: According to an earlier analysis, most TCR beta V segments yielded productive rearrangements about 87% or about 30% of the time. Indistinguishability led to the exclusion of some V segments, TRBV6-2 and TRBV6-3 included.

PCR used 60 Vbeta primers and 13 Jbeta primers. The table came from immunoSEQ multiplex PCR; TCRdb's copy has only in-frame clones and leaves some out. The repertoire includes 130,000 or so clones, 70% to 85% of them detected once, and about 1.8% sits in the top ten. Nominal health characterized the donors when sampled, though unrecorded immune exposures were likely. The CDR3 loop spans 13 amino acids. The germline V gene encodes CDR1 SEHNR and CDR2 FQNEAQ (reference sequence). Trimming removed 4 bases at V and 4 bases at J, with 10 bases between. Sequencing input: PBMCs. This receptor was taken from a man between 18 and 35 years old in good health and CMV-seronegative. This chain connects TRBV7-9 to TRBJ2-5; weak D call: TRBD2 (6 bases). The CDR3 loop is CASSSPGVETQYF. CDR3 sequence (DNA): TGTGCCAGCAGCTCTCCGGGGGTAGAGACCCAGTACTTC.